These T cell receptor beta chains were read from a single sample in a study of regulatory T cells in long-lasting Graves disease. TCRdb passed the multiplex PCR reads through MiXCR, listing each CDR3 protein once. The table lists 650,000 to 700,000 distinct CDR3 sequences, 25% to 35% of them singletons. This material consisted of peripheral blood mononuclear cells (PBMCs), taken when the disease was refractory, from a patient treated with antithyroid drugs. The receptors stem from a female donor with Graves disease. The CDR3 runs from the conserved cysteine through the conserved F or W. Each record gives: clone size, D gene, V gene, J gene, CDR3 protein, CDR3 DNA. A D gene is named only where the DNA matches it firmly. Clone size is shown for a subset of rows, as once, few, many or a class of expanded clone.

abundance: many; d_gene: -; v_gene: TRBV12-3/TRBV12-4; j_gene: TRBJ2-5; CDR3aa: CASSTSSGQETQYF; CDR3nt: TGTGCCAGCAGTACATCTAGTGGGCAAGAGACCCAGTACTTC
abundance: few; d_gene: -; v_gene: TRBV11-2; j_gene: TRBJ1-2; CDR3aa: CASAPPGGYGYTF; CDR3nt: TGTGCCAGCGCTCCCCCCGGCGGCTATGGCTACACCTTC
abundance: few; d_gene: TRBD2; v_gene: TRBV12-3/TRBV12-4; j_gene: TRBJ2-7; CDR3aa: CASSPSGRIAEQYF; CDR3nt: TGTGCCAGCAGTCCTAGCGGGAGGATCGCCGAGCAGTACTTC
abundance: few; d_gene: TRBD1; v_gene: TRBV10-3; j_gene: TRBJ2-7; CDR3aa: CATYTRQGSSYEQYF; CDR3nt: TGTGCCACCTACACACGACAGGGGAGCTCCTACGAGCAGTACTTC
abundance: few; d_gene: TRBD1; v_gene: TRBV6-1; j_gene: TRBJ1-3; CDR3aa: CASSEGPGGSGNTIYF; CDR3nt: TGTGCCAGCAGTGAAGGGCCAGGGGGCTCGGGAAACACCATATATTTT
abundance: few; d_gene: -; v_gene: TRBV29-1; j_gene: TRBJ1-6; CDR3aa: CSASQGPGSPLHF; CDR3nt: TGCAGCGCCTCACAGGGTCCGGGTTCACCCCTCCACTTT
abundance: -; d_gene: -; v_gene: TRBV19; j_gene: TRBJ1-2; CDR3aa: CATRDAGFVDTF; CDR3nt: TGTGCCACTAGGGACGCAGGTTTCGTCGACACCTTC
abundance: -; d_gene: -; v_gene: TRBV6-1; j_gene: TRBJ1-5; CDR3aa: CASSDFDLGNQPQHF; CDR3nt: TGTGCCAGCAGTGACTTTGACTTAGGCAATCAGCCCCAGCATTTT
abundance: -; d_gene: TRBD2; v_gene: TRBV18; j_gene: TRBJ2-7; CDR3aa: CASSASAGGTYEQYF; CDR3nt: TGTGCCAGCAGTGCCTCCGCGGGAGGGACCTACGAGCAGTACTTC
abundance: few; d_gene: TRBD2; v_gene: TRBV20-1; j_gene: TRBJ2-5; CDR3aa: CSASRSAGAEETQYF; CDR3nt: TGCAGTGCTAGTAGATCAGCGGGAGCGGAAGAGACCCAGTACTTC
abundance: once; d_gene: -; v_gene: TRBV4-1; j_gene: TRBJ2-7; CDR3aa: CASSHKSSYEQYF; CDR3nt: TGCGCCAGCAGCCACAAATCTTCGTACGAGCAGTACTTC
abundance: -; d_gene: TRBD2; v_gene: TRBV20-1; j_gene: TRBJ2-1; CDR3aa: CSASASGIKNEQFF; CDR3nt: TGCAGTGCTAGTGCTAGCGGGATTAAAAATGAGCAGTTCTTC
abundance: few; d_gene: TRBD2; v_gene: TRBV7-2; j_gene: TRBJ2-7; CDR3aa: CASSRSGTSGYEQYF; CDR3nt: TGTGCCAGCAGCCGAAGCGGGACTAGCGGCTACGAGCAGTACTTC
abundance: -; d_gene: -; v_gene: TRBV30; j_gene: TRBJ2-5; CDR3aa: CAWRRIGGFGEKTQYF; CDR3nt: TGTGCCTGGAGGAGAATAGGGGGGTTCGGAGAAAAGACCCAGTACTTC
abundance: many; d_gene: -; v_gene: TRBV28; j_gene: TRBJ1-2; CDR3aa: CASSFGTPRGYTF; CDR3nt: TGTGCCAGCAGTTTTGGCACCCCGAGGGGCTACACCTTC
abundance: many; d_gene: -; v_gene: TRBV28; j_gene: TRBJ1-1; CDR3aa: CASTSQQGNTEAFF; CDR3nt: TGTGCCAGCACCTCCCAGCAGGGGAACACTGAAGCTTTCTTT
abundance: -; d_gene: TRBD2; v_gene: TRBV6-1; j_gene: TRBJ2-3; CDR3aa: CASSLGGLAGGTDTQYF; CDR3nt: TGTGCCAGCTCCCTAGGGGGACTAGCGGGAGGTACAGATACGCAGTATTTT
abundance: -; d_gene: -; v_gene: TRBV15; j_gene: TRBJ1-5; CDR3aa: CATSRDRKRLGDDQPQHF; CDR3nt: TGTGCCACCAGCAGAGACCGAAAGAGGTTAGGGGATGACCAGCCCCAGCATTTT
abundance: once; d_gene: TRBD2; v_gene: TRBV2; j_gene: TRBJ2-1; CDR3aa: CASSPYTSGSYNEQFF; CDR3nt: TGTGCCAGCAGTCCATATACTAGCGGCTCCTACAATGAGCAGTTCTTC
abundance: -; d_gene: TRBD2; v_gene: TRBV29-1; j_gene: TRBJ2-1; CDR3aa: CSVEDLPVAGDHEQFF; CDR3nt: TGCAGCGTTGAAGATCTTCCGGTAGCGGGAGACCATGAGCAGTTCTTC
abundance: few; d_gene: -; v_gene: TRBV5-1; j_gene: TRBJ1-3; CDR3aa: CASRVDMGNTIYF; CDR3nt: TGCGCCAGCAGGGTGGATATGGGAAACACCATATATTTT
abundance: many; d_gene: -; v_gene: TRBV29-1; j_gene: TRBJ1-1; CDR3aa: CSVGGGMNTEAFF; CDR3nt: TGCAGCGTTGGGGGCGGCATGAACACTGAAGCTTTCTTT
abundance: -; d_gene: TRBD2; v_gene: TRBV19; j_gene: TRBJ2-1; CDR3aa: CASSIDLASSGRDEQFF; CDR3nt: TGTGCCAGTAGTATAGATCTTGCGTCTAGCGGGAGGGATGAGCAGTTCTTC
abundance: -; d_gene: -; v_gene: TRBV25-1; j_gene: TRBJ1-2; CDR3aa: CASSELSSYGYTF; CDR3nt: TGTGCCAGCAGTGAATTGAGTAGCTATGGCTACACCTTC
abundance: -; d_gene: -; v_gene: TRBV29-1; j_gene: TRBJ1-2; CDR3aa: CSVEGGLDRSYGYTF; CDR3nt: TGCAGCGTTGAAGGAGGGCTAGACAGGTCCTATGGCTACACCTTC
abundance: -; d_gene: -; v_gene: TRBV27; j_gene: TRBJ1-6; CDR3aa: CASRLQGFTYNSPLHF; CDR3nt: TGTGCCAGCAGATTACAGGGTTTCACCTATAATTCACCCCTCCACTTT
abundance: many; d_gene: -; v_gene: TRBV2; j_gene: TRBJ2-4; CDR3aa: CASSVMGGLAKNIQYF; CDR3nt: TGTGCCAGCAGTGTCATGGGAGGTCTAGCCAAAAACATTCAGTACTTC
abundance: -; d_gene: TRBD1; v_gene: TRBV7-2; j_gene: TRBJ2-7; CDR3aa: CASSRGGQGRKGYEQYF; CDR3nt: TGTGCCAGCAGTCGTGGTGGACAGGGAAGGAAGGGCTACGAGCAGTACTTC
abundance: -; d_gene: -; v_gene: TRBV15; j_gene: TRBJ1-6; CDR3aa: CATSRERGNSPLHF; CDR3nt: TGTGCCACCAGCAGGGAAAGGGGCAATTCACCCCTCCACTTT
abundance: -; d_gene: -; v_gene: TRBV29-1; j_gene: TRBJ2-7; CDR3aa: CSVCMRTDLPEIYEQYF; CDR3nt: TGCAGCGTTTGTATGAGAACCGACCTTCCAGAAATTTACGAGCAGTACTTC
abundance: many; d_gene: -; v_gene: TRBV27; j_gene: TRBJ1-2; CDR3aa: CASRPSQDWYGYTF; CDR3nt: TGTGCCAGCAGACCATCACAGGACTGGTATGGCTACACCTTC
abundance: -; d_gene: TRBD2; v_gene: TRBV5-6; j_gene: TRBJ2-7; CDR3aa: CASSVSLAGGLHEQYF; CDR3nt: TGTGCCAGCAGCGTGTCACTAGCGGGAGGGCTCCACGAGCAGTACTTC
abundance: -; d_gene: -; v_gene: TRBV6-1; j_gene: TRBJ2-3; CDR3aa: CASSEWPGGDASTDTQYF; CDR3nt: TGTGCCAGCAGTGAATGGCCGGGCGGGGATGCCTCCACAGATACGCAGTATTTT
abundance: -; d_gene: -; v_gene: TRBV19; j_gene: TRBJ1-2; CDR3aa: CASTERTAYGYTF; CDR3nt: TGTGCCAGTACGGAAAGGACGGCCTATGGCTACACCTTC
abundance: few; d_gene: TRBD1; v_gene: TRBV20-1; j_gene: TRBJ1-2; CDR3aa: CSAQTQGYGYTF; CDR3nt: TGCAGTGCCCAGACACAGGGGTATGGCTACACCTTC
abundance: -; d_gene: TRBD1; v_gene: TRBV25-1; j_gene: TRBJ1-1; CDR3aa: CASSMTGWSEAFF; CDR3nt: TGTGCCAGCAGTATGACAGGGTGGTCTGAAGCTTTCTTT
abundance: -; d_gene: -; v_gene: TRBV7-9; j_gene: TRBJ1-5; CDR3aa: CASSQDSLGNQPQHF; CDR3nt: TGTGCCAGCAGCCAAGACAGTCTGGGCAATCAGCCCCAGCATTTT
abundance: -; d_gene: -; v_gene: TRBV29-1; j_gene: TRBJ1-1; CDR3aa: CSVEPQGYTEAFF; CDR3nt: TGCAGCGTTGAACCCCAGGGCTACACTGAAGCTTTCTTT
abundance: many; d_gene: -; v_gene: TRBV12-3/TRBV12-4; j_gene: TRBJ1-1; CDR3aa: CASSLVPRDTEAFF; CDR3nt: TGTGCCAGCAGTTTAGTTCCCAGGGACACTGAAGCTTTCTTT
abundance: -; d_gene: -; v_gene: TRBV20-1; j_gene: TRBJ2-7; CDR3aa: CSGLSSYEQYF; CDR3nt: TGCAGTGGGCTGAGCTCCTACGAGCAGTACTTC
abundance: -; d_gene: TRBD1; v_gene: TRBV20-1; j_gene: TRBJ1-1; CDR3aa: CSAFRDSYEAFF; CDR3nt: TGCAGTGCTTTCCGGGACAGCTATGAAGCTTTCTTT
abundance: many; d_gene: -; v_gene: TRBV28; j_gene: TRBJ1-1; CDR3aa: CASSLLDKNTEAFF; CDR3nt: TGTGCCAGCAGTTTACTAGACAAGAACACTGAAGCTTTCTTT
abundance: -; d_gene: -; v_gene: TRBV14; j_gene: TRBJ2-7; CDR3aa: CASSQKGLLSYEQYF; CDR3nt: TGTGCCAGCAGCCAAAAGGGACTGCTCTCCTACGAGCAGTACTTC
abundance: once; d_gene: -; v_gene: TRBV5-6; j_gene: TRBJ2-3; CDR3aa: CASSRDTDLDTQYF; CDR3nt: TGTGCCAGCAGCAGGGACACGGACTTGGATACGCAGTATTTT
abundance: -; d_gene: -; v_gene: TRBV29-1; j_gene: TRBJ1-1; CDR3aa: CSVDSQTTFF; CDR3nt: TGCAGCGTTGATAGCCAGACGACTTTCTTT
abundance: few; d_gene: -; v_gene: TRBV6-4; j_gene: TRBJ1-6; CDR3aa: CASRHTPPGSPLHF; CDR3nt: TGTGCCAGCAGACATACCCCGCCGGGGTCACCCCTCCACTTT
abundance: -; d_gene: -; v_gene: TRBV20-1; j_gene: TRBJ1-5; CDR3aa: CSARKWGRDQPQHF; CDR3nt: TGCAGTGCTAGGAAGTGGGGACGGGATCAGCCCCAGCATTTT
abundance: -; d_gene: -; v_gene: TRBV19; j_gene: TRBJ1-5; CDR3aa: CASSIGLSLFNQPQHF; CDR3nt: TGTGCCAGTAGTATAGGCCTCAGCCTCTTCAATCAGCCCCAGCATTTT
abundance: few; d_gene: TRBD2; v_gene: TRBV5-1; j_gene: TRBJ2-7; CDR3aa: CASSFPATSVSYEQYF; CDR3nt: TGCGCCAGCAGCTTTCCTGCGACTAGCGTGTCCTACGAGCAGTACTTC
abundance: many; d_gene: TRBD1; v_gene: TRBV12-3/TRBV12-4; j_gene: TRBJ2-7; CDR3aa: CASAPGTVSYEQYF; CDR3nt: TGTGCCAGCGCGCCCGGGACAGTCTCCTACGAGCAGTACTTC
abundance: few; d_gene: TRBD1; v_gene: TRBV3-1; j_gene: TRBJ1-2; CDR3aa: CASSPYDREVIGYTF; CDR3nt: TGTGCCAGCAGCCCCTACGACAGGGAGGTTATTGGCTACACCTTC
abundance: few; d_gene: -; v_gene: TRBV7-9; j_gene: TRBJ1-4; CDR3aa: CAIQDGVDEKLFF; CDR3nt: TGTGCCATCCAGGACGGCGTAGATGAAAAACTGTTTTTT
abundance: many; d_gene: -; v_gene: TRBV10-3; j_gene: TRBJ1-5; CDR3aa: CAISAQGGNQPQHF; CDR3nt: TGTGCCATCAGTGCTCAGGGAGGCAATCAGCCCCAGCATTTT
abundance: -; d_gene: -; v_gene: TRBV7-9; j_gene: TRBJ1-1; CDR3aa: CASSLVPGHTEAFF; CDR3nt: TGTGCCAGCAGCTTAGTTCCAGGGCACACTGAAGCTTTCTTT
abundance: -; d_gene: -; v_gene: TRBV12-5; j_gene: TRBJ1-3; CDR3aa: CASGGGSNSGNTIYF; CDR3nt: TGTGCTAGTGGGGGGGGGAGCAACTCTGGAAACACCATATATTTT
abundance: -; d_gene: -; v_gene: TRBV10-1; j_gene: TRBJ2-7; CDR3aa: CASSLTGPTSYEQYF; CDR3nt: TGCGCCAGCAGTCTAACGGGACCGACATCCTACGAGCAGTACTTC
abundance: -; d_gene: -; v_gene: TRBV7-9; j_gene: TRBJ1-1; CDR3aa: CASSLAAGLAFF; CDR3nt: TGTGCCAGCAGCTTAGCGGCAGGGTTGGCTTTCTTT
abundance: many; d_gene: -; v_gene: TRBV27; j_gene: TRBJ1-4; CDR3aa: CASSFSSRAREKLFF; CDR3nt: TGTGCCAGCAGTTTCTCGTCCAGGGCGCGGGAAAAACTGTTTTTT
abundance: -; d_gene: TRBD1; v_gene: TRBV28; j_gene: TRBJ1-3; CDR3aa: CASSLGTGPSSGNTIYF; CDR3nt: TGTGCCAGCAGTTTGGGGACAGGGCCTTCCTCTGGAAACACCATATATTTT